These T cell receptor beta chains were read from a single sample in a study of Tregs in tolerant kidney transplant recipients. Method: immunoSEQ multiplex PCR; TCRdb's copy keeps in-frame clones and lacks some. The sample has 50,000 to 65,000 clones; around 87% are singletons. The material was CD4+ T cells from blood (PBMCs), obtained 6 months after the transplant. Receptors were obtained from a human patient who received a combined kidney and bone marrow transplant. Some T cells may trace back to the graft donor. The CDR3 runs from the conserved cysteine through the conserved F or W. Each record gives: J gene, D gene, clone size, V gene, CDR3 DNA, CDR3 protein. D genes are given only for firm matches. Clone size, where shown, is once, few, many, or a class for clones that have expanded.

>TRBJ1-3|-|few|TRBV27
TGTGCCAGCAGTTTAACTTCTGGAAACACCATATATTTT
CASSLTSGNTIYF
>TRBJ2-7|TRBD1|-|TRBV11-2
TGTGCCAGCAGGATACAGGGGGGCCACGAGCAGTACTTC
CASRIQGGHEQYF
>TRBJ2-7|-|-|TRBV4-1
TGCGCCAGCAGCCAAGGCTTCGACAATGACTACGAGCAGTACTTC
CASSQGFDNDYEQYF
>TRBJ2-7|TRBD1|-|TRBV5-1
TGCGCCAGCAGCTCCGGGACAGGGACGAGGGGATACGAGCAGTACTTC
CASSSGTGTRGYEQYF
>TRBJ2-3|-|-|TRBV5-1
TGCGCCAGCAGTGTGGTTGGTACTACAGATACGCAGTATTTT
CASSVVGTTDTQYF
>TRBJ2-2|-|-|TRBV18
TGTGCCAGCTCACCCGTCGCGGTAGCTACCGGGGAGCTGTTTTTT
CASSPVAVATGELFF
>TRBJ2-7|TRBD2|-|TRBV10-3
TGTGCCATCAGGCTCGCTAGCGGGAGTACCGACGAGCAGTACTTC
CAIRLASGSTDEQYF
>TRBJ1-1|-|-|TRBV7-3
TGTGCCAGCAGCTTGGGCCTCCTAGGGGATCCTTCTGAAGCTTTCTTT
CASSLGLLGDPSEAFF
>TRBJ2-5|TRBD1|-|TRBV4-3
TGCGCCAGCAGCCAGTCCTGGACAGGCCCTCAAGAGACCCAGTACTTC
CASSQSWTGPQETQYF
>TRBJ2-2|TRBD2|-|TRBV9
TGTGCCAGCAGCGGTCTAGCGGCGTCGGCCGGGGAGCTGTTTTTT
CASSGLAASAGELFF
>TRBJ2-1|-|-|TRBV14
TGTGCCAGCAGCCAAGTTTCAGACTACAATGAGCAGTTCTTC
CASSQVSDYNEQFF
>TRBJ1-4|-|few|TRBV4-3
TGCGCCAGCAGCCAAGATACAGGCGGATTTAATGAAAAACTGTTTTTT
CASSQDTGGFNEKLFF
>TRBJ2-3|-|-|TRBV5-1
TGCGCCAGCAGCTTAACGGGAGATACGCAGTATTTT
CASSLTGDTQYF
>TRBJ1-2|TRBD1|-|TRBV11-2
TGTGCCAGCAGCCCTCCGTGGCAGGGGGATGGCTACACCTTC
CASSPPWQGDGYTF
>TRBJ2-7|TRBD1|-|TRBV12-5
TGTGCTAGTGGTTTAGTACAGGGGTCTATCTCCTACGAGCAGTACTTC
CASGLVQGSISYEQYF
>TRBJ2-3|-|-|TRBV11-2
TGTGCCAGCAGCTTAGCGGGACTTTTAGGCACAGATACGCAGTATTTT
CASSLAGLLGTDTQYF
>TRBJ1-2|TRBD1|-|TRBV29-1
TGCAGCGTGCGTACAGGGGGAGGAAACTATGGCTACACCTTC
CSVRTGGGNYGYTF
>TRBJ2-1|-|once|TRBV5-1
TGCGCCAGCAGCTTGAGGGGGGGCCCTAGCTTTAATGAGCAGTTCTTC
CASSLRGGPSFNEQFF
>TRBJ2-3|-|-|TRBV6-4
TGTGCCAGCAGTGACCAGGGGAATACGCAGTATTTT
CASSDQGNTQYF
>TRBJ2-7|TRBD1|-|TRBV27
TGTGCCAGCAGTTTATTGGGACAGGGGGCTTACGAGCAGTACTTC
CASSLLGQGAYEQYF
>TRBJ2-3|TRBD2|-|TRBV29-1
TGCAGCGTTGCCGCGGGTAGCGGGGAAACAGATACGCAGTATTTT
CSVAAGSGETDTQYF
>TRBJ2-7|-|-|TRBV7-3
TGTGCCAGCAGCTTATCGGGGGACGAGCAGTACTTC
CASSLSGDEQYF
>TRBJ1-2|-|-|TRBV30
TGTGCCTGGTCTGGGGGGATTGACTATGGCTACACCTTC
CAWSGGIDYGYTF
>TRBJ1-3|-|-|TRBV15
TGTGCCACCAGCAGTGGCGGTTATTCTGGAAACACCATATATTTT
CATSSGGYSGNTIYF
>TRBJ2-1|TRBD2|-|TRBV15
TGTGCCACCAGCAATTTAGCGGGAGGTGGGAATGAGCAGTTCTTC
CATSNLAGGGNEQFF
>TRBJ2-2|TRBD2|-|TRBV9
TGTGCCAGCAGCCCCAGATCCCTAGCGGGAGACGGGGTCGGGGAGCTGTTTTTT
CASSPRSLAGDGVGELFF
>TRBJ2-2|-|few|TRBV10-2
TGCGCCAGCAGTGACCCCTCCACCGGGGAGCTGTTTTTT
CASSDPSTGELFF
>TRBJ2-7|TRBD2|-|TRBV9
TGTGCCAGCAGCCCCGGACTAGCGCTGTACGAGCAGTACTTC
CASSPGLALYEQYF
>TRBJ1-6|TRBD1|-|TRBV5-1
TGCGCCAGCAGCTTTGTTTTTACAGGGGAGTCACCCCTCCACTTT
CASSFVFTGESPLHF
>TRBJ2-1|TRBD2|-|TRBV11-2
TGTGCCAGCAGCTCCCTTAGCGGGTACGATGAGCAGTTCTTC
CASSSLSGYDEQFF
>TRBJ2-1|TRBD2|-|TRBV10-3
TGTGCCATCAGTGAACTGGGTAGCGGGATCTACAATGAGCAGTTCTTC
CAISELGSGIYNEQFF
>TRBJ2-1|TRBD2|-|TRBV10-1
TGCGCCAGCAGTGAGTCCCTGGCCGGGAGGGTTTACAATGAGCAGTTCTTC
CASSESLAGRVYNEQFF
>TRBJ1-2|-|-|TRBV7-9
TGTGCCAGCAGCCAACAGGGTACCTATGGCTACACCTTC
CASSQQGTYGYTF
>TRBJ2-7|-|-|TRBV7-9
TGTGCCAGCAGCTCCCACTCCTACGAGCAGTACTTC
CASSSHSYEQYF
>TRBJ2-2|-|once|TRBV6-6
TGTGCCAGCAGTTACAACGTTCGGGGGGAGCTGTTTTTT
CASSYNVRGELFF
>TRBJ2-5|TRBD2|-|TRBV5-1
TGCGCCAGCAGCGGATCTAGCGGGAGATTGGGGGAAGGGACCCAGTACTTC
CASSGSSGRLGEGTQYF
>TRBJ2-3|TRBD2|-|TRBV19
TGTGCCAGTAGAGCTAGCGGGGGGTTCACAGATACGCAGTATTTT
CASRASGGFTDTQYF
>TRBJ1-1|-|-|TRBV19
TGTGCCAGTAGTTTCTCCGGGACACAGAACACTGAAGCTTTCTTT
CASSFSGTQNTEAFF
>TRBJ1-2|TRBD1|-|TRBV6-5
TGTGCCAGCAGGGGACAGGGGGGAAACTATGGCTACACCTTC
CASRGQGGNYGYTF
>TRBJ1-6|-|-|TRBV18
TGTGCCAGCTCACCAAGGGAGCGGAATTCACCCCTCCACTTT
CASSPRERNSPLHF
>TRBJ2-2|TRBD2|-|TRBV9
TGTGCCAGCAGCGTAGCTGGGCTAGCGGTTAGCACCGGGGAGCTGTTTTTT
CASSVAGLAVSTGELFF
>TRBJ2-1|TRBD2|-|TRBV11-1
TGTGCCAGCAGCTCGGGACTAGCGGGAGGCAATGAGCAGTTCTTC
CASSSGLAGGNEQFF
>TRBJ2-2|TRBD2|few|TRBV2
TGTGCCAGCGACCGACTAGCGGGAGAAGGGGAGCTGTTTTTT
CASDRLAGEGELFF
>TRBJ1-5|TRBD1|-|TRBV7-8
TGTGCCAGCAGCCCTCACAGGGGATACAATCAGCCCCAGCATTTT
CASSPHRGYNQPQHF
>TRBJ1-1|-|-|TRBV5-1
TGCGCCAGCAGCCGAGATAACCGGGGCACTGAAGCTTTCTTT
CASSRDNRGTEAFF